This entry is about one T cell receptor beta chain. The antigen is unknown. Random-hexamer reverse transcription was applied to about 0.45 to 1 ug RNA. MiXCR was run by TCRdb on the immunoSEQ multiplex PCR reads, yielding one entry per CDR3 protein. The sample has 150,000 to 200,000 distinct CDR3 sequences; nearly 97% are singletons. Negative isolation was applied to CD8+ and CD4+ T cells, and FACS enrichment was applied to TEMRA cells. CDR1 is MNHEY and CDR2 is SMNVEV in the germline V gene (reference sequence). The CDR3 runs to 13 residues. V lost 9 bases to trimming and J lost 0 bases; unmatched junction nucleotides: 2. The data are from a study of CD8 T cells in Susac syndrome. For the study at large: When blood was collected, patients with Susac syndrome were therapy-naive, were taking corticosteroids, or were receiving intravenous immunoglobulin alone. Study conclusions and caveats: CD4+ repertoires of Susac syndrome patients lacked detectable clonal expansion.

This TCR was sampled from a human donor with Susac syndrome. The sample consisted of CD4+ T cells from PBMCs. V gene TRBV27 combines with J gene TRBJ2-3; 8 bases fit TRBD1. In DNA, the CDR3 is TGTGCCAGTCGGGACAGGAGCACAGATACGCAGTATTTT. This translates into CASRDRSTDTQYF.